Below are 17 T cell receptor beta chains sequenced from a single sample in a study of identical twins. TCRdb re-called the 5' RACE reads with MiXCR, one entry per CDR3 protein. There are fewer than 350,000 distinct CDR3 sequences in the sample; roughly 8.6% occur only once, and less than 2.5% lies in the top ten. This sample was also put to use in a study of yellow fever vaccine responses in identical twins.

The specimen sequenced was memory (CD45RO+) T cells sorted from blood. The receptor set was obtained from a woman younger than 30 in good health.

This clonotype was observed a handful of times. CDR3 sequence: CASSPRGQPNTGELFF. The DNA of the CDR3 is TGTGCCAGCAGCCCCCGGGGTCAGCCGAACACCGGGGAGCTGTTTTTT. The chain combines TRBV7-3 with TRBJ2-2; TRBD2 might be the D (5 bases). Germline lookup yields CDR1 SGHTA and CDR2 FQGTGA. The V end was cut by 5 bases, the J end by 0 bases, with 13 bases between. The CDR3 contains 16 residues.

This chain links TRBV27 with TRBJ1-2; 9 bases are a match to TRBD1. The trim removed 0 bases at V and 4 bases at J, leaving 15 bases unmatched. The germline V gene has CDR1 MNHEY and CDR2 SMNVEV (reference sequence). CDR3 length: 19 amino acids. As DNA, the CDR3 is TGTGCCAGCAGTTTATCGGGCTGGGACAGGGAAAATTTTTTCTATGGCTACACCTTC. Residues: CASSLSGWDRENFFYGYTF.

The rearrangement links TRBV28 to TRBJ2-2; 8 bases agree with TRBD1. Germline lookup yields CDR1 MDHEN and CDR2 SYDVKM. V lost 5 bases, J lost 4 bases, and 6 bases stayed unmatched. The CDR3 is 15 residues long. The CDR3 bases are TGTGCCAGCAGTCGACAGGGGCTGGGCACCGGGGAGCTGTTTTTT. Its translation: CASSRQGLGTGELFF.

In its sample, this clonotype was seen many times. V usage is TRBV12-3 or TRBV12-4 and J usage is TRBJ2-1; 10 nucleotides agree with TRBD2. The CDR3 contains 17 residues. The V gene end was trimmed by 6 bases and the J gene end by 3 bases; junction bases not matched to a gene: 11. CDR3 sequence: CASRGGEREGLYNEQFF. The CDR3 bases are TGTGCCAGCAGGGGGGGGGAGCGGGAGGGCCTCTACAATGAGCAGTTCTTC.

This clonotype was seen ten or more times. The chain uses TRBV29-1 and TRBJ1-5, with 10 bases aligning to TRBD1. After removal of 2 bases from V and 6 bases from J, the junction contained 4 bases not matched to a gene. Per germline, CDR1 SQVTM and CDR2 ANQGSEA. There are 14 residues in the CDR3. The chain's CDR3 is CSVEPDRGTQPQHF. The CDR3 nucleotides read TGCAGCGTTGAACCGGACAGGGGGACTCAGCCCCAGCATTTT.

This clonotype has just a few counts. The chain is built from TRBV11-2 and TRBJ1-2, with TRBD1 as a possible D gene (6 bases). With 5 bases removed from V and 8 bases from J, the gap between germline ends came to 18 bases. Germline CDR1 SGHAT, CDR2 FQNNGV. The CDR3 runs 14 residues. CDR3 sequence (DNA): TGTGCCAGCAGCCCCCGGGGGCGCATCCAAGGCTACACCTTC. This gives the protein CASSPRGRIQGYTF.

This clonotype was detected ten times or more. This rearrangement joins TRBV5-1 to TRBJ1-2; 11 nucleotides line up with TRBD1. This CDR3 region has 15 residues. Trimming took 0 bases from V and 8 from J; bases not matched to a gene: 6. Germline V gene lookup returns CDR1 SGHRS and CDR2 YFSETQ. This chain's CDR3 is CASSLEGTGGGGYTF. The CDR3, as DNA: TGCGCCAGCAGCTTGGAAGGGACAGGGGGAGGAGGCTACACCTTC. The full variable domain, completed using reference TRBV5-1 and TRBJ1-2, is KAGVTQTPRYLIKTRGQQVTLSCSPISGHRSVSWYQQTPGQGLQFLFEYFSETQRNKGNFPGRFSGRQFSNSRSEMNVSTLELGDSALYLCASSLEGTGGGGYTFGSGTRLTVV.

The sample holds many counts of this clonotype. The CDR3 DNA reads as TGTGCCAGCAGCGTCGGGACAGTCACCTACAATGAGCAGTTCTTC. Protein sequence: CASSVGTVTYNEQFF. The rearrangement joins TRBV7-2 to TRBJ2-1; 7 bases agree with TRBD1. Unmatched junction bases numbered 6, after V lost 5 bases and J lost 2 bases. CDR1 SGHTA and CDR2 FQGNSA come from the germline V gene. The CDR3 runs to 15 residues. The variable domain in full, completed from reference TRBV7-2 and TRBJ2-1, reads GAGVSQSPSNKVTEKGKDVELRCDPISGHTALYWYRQSLGQGLEFLIYFQGNSAPDKSGLPSDRFSAERTGGSVSTLTIQRTQQEDSAVYLCASSVGTVTYNEQFFGPGTRLTVL.

V gene TRBV10-1 combines with J gene TRBJ2-1, with TRBD2 matching over 14 bases. The CDR3 length is 16 residues. Germline V gene lookup returns CDR1 WNHNN and CDR2 SYGVQD (reference sequence). V shed 5 bases, J shed 4 bases, and the junction held 4 bases outside the gene matches. CDR3 coding DNA: TGCGCCAGCAGTTATCGGACTAGCGGGGGGTACAATGAGCAGTTCTTC. Its translation: CASSYRTSGGYNEQFF.

J is TRBJ1-5 and V is TRBV28; D possibly corresponds to TRBD1 (6 bases). Germline CDR1 reads MDHEN; CDR2 reads SYDVKM. Trimming stripped 2 bases from V and 5 bases from J, with 13 bases between. This CDR3 spans 15 amino acids. CDR3 sequence (DNA): TGTGCCAGCAGTTTAATTTTGGGGGGCCATCAGCCCCAGCATTTT. This codes for CASSLILGGHQPQHF.

In its sample, this clonotype was seen many times. The chain couples TRBV7-9 to TRBJ2-1; 12 nucleotides match TRBD2. CDR1 and CDR2 from the germline V gene are SEHNR and FQNEAQ (reference sequence). Trimming cost V 5 bases and J 10 bases; bases outside gene matches: 6. The CDR3 loop spans 14 amino acids. As DNA, the CDR3 is TGTGCCAGCAGCATTACTAGCGGGAGGCTAGAGCAGTTCTTC. This encodes CASSITSGRLEQFF.

The sample holds many counts of this clonotype. V is TRBV5-1 and J is TRBJ1-2; 9 nucleotides agree with TRBD1. The CDR3 sequence is 14 residues long. V was clipped by 4 bases and J by 4 bases; unmatched bases: 5. CDR1 is SGHRS and CDR2 is YFSETQ in the germline V gene. Written as DNA, the CDR3 is TGCGCCAGCAGCCCTACAGGGGGCTTCTATGGCTACACCTTC. This translates into CASSPTGGFYGYTF. Full variable domain (outside the CDR3, taken from reference TRBV5-1 and TRBJ1-2): KAGVTQTPRYLIKTRGQQVTLSCSPISGHRSVSWYQQTPGQGLQFLFEYFSETQRNKGNFPGRFSGRQFSNSRSEMNVSTLELGDSALYLCASSPTGGFYGYTFGSGTRLTVV.

This clonotype has a count of ten or more. V usage is TRBV6-5 and J usage is TRBJ1-6; the D is unclear. The CDR3 loop spans 14 amino acids. Trimming stripped 2 bases from V and 8 bases from J, with 10 bases between. Per germline, CDR1 MNHEY and CDR2 SVGAGI. CDR3 coding DNA: TGTGCCAGCAGTTACGCCGACCGCTATTCACCCCTCCACTTT. Amino acid sequence: CASSYADRYSPLHF.

The table lists this clonotype with a few counts. The gene calls are TRBV9 and TRBJ2-2; D remains unclear. The V gene's germline CDR1 is SGDLS and CDR2 YYNGEE. Trimming cost V 4 bases and J 4 bases, with 11 bases left between them. The CDR3 totals 14 residues. The CDR3: CASSPAALTGELFF. In DNA form, the CDR3 reads TGTGCCAGCAGCCCCGCTGCCCTCACCGGGGAGCTGTTTTTT.

This clonotype was counted between two and nine times. This chain joins TRBV20-1 and TRBJ2-1; D not resolved. CDR3 size: 15 residues. CDR1 is DFQATT, CDR2 SNEGSKA, per germline (reference sequence). V was cut by 3 bases and J by 0 bases, with 12 bases left in between. The CDR3 loop is CSASRPVSSYNEQFF. The CDR3 DNA is TGCAGTGCTAGCAGGCCGGTTAGCTCCTACAATGAGCAGTTCTTC.

This clonotype was seen many times. The chain uses TRBV16 and TRBJ2-7; 7 bases fit TRBD2. V was pared by 2 bases and J by 3 bases, with 4 bases of the junction left unmatched. This CDR3 has 14 amino acids. The germline V gene encodes CDR1 KGHSY and CDR2 FQNENV. CDR3 in DNA: TGTGCCAGCAGCCAAGGGGACTATCGCTACGAGCAGTACTTC. Translating it yields CASSQGDYRYEQYF.

The chain recombines TRBV15 with TRBJ2-7; tentatively, D is TRBD1 (6 bases). Germline V gene lookup returns CDR1 LNHNV and CDR2 YYDKDF (reference sequence). Trimming took 1 base from V and 5 from J, leaving 12 bases between them. The CDR3 sequence is 14 residues long. The CDR3 coding sequence is TGTGCCACCAGCAGAGGCACACAGGGTGACGAGCAGTACTTC. It is translated as CATSRGTQGDEQYF.